These 12 T cell receptor beta chains share one sample of origin, sequenced in a study of T-cell reconstitution after alpha-beta-depleted transplantation in children listed by TCRdb under 2016. The sample's treatment or condition label, in plain terms: allogeneic hematopoietic cell transplantation with graft depleted of TCRalphabeta T cells and CD19 B cells. Receptors were amplified or captured by PCR. The sample was run on an Illumina HiSeq 2500. Molecular barcoding was employed in the preparation of TCR libraries, with unique molecular identifiers being used to normalize TCRbeta repertoire quantification. TCRdb trimmed public reads at Q25 via fastp, called clones via MiXCR and kept in-frame beta chains. When rows share a CDR3 protein, they turn into one entry using the most common DNA and genes. The sample contains about 17,000 distinct CDR3 sequences, roughly 5.3% of them found a single time. The ten largest clones add up to roughly 6.7% of the sample.

The sequenced sample was PBMCs, obtained before TCRalphabeta/CD19-depleted stem cell transplant. These TCRs come from a boy aged 10-17 years with acute lymphoblastic leukemia, due to receive a stem cell transplant.

This clonotype was seen many times. This sequence joins TRBV6-5 and TRBJ2-5, with D perhaps given as TRBD1 or TRBD2 (5 bases each). Germline V gene sequence: CDR1 MNHEY, CDR2 SVGAGI. The length of the CDR3 is 15 residues. The germline V and J ends were trimmed by 7 bases and 1 base, with 16 bases remaining between them. The CDR3 DNA sequence: TGTGCCAGCAATACCGGGTGGGGACCCCAAGAGACCCAGTACTTC. Translating it yields CASNTGWGPQETQYF.

This clonotype was detected ten times or more. This chain connects TRBV27 to TRBJ2-1; D is possibly TRBD1 (5 bases). This CDR3 spans 14 amino acids. Germline V gives CDR1 MNHEY, CDR2 SMNVEV (reference sequence). Trimming left V 5 bases short and J 8 bases short, with 16 bases between. The CDR3 coding sequence is TGTGCCAGCAGTCACGCCGCTCAGGGTTATGAGCAGTTCTTC. It yields the protein CASSHAAQGYEQFF.

Many counts were recorded for this clonotype. This may arise from a read error, as a much more abundant clone is one base away. This chain joins TRBV3-1 and TRBJ2-3; D tentatively reads TRBD1 or TRBD2 (5 bases each). This CDR3 is 15 amino acids long. CDR1 and CDR2 from the germline V gene are LGHDT and YNNKEL (reference sequence). CDR3 region: CATSQVGASTDTQYF. The CDR3 region has the DNA TGTGCCACCAGCCAGGTCGGGGCTAGCACAGATACGCAGTATTTT.

This clonotype was detected ten times or more. V and J are TRBV20-1 and TRBJ2-7, with D unresolved. Germline V gives CDR1 DFQATT, CDR2 SNEGSKA (reference sequence). V was clipped by 0 bases and J by 0 bases, with 12 bases between them. The CDR3 consists of 15 residues. The CDR3 loop reads CSARDTGSYSYEQYF. The CDR3 bases are TGCAGTGCTAGAGACACCGGGTCCTACTCCTACGAGCAGTACTTC.

This clonotype occurred many times. The chain recombines TRBV7-9 with TRBJ2-5, with 7 bases lining up with TRBD1. There are 14 residues in the CDR3. V gave up 6 bases and J gave up 4 bases; unmatched junction bases: 8. Looked up from germline, CDR1 is SEHNR and CDR2 is FQNEAQ (reference sequence). The CDR3 nucleotides are TGTGCCAGCAGTTACAGGGGCGAAGGAGAGACCCAGTACTTC. It codes for CASSYRGEGETQYF.

At least ten counts were recorded for this clonotype. The chain recombines TRBV15 with TRBJ2-1; a weak D match, TRBD2 (5 bases). The CDR3 runs to 14 residues. Germline assignment: CDR1 LNHNV and CDR2 YYDKDF (reference sequence). The V end lost 5 bases, the J end lost 3 bases, and 11 bases lay between the germline ends. Here the CDR3 DNA reads TGTGCCACCAGCCGAAGAGACTACTACAATGAGCAGTTCTTC. This translates into CATSRRDYYNEQFF.

The DNA of the CDR3 is TGTGCCAGCGGCCCCGGACGGCCCTACGAGCAGTACTTC. Its protein product is CASGPGRPYEQYF. V is TRBV4-2 and J is TRBJ2-7; no definite D call. The germline gives CDR1 LGHNA, CDR2 YNFKEQ. Trimming shortened V by 8 bases and J by 2 bases, and 13 bases separated the two germline ends. The CDR3 extends over 13 amino acids.

Within the sample, this clonotype is medium-sized. The chain combines TRBV5-1 with TRBJ2-5; D is ambiguous. CDR1 is SGHRS, CDR2 YFSETQ, per germline. V was clipped by 4 bases and J by 4 bases, with 14 bases between them. The CDR3 extends over 14 amino acids. CDR3 sequence (DNA): TGCGCCAGCAGCCGCAAAACAGCTCGAGAGACCCAGTACTTC. Translated: CASSRKTARETQYF.

In this sample, this clonotype turned up many times. This chain links TRBV24-1 with TRBJ1-4, with D possibly being TRBD1 (6 bases). There are 16 residues in the CDR3. Trimming stripped 0 bases from V and 5 bases from J, with 12 bases between. CDR1 KGHDR and CDR2 SFDVKD come from the germline V gene. CDR3 amino acids: CATSDLKDRGNEKLFF. The CDR3 nucleotides read TGTGCCACCAGTGATTTGAAGGACAGAGGAAATGAAAAACTGTTTTTT.

This clonotype was seen repeatedly, ten times or more. The chain links TRBV5-4 to TRBJ2-3, with D perhaps matching TRBD1 (5 bases). V was trimmed by 4 bases and J by 2 bases, leaving 11 bases between them. CDR3 length: 14 residues. The germline V gene has CDR1 SGHNT and CDR2 YYREEE (reference sequence). In DNA form, the CDR3 reads TGTGCCAGCAGCCCCTGGACAACCACAGATACGCAGTATTTT. It translates to CASSPWTTTDTQYF.

This clonotype was found many times. This sequence joins TRBV7-2 and TRBJ1-5, with TRBD1 as a possible D gene (5 bases). CDR1 and CDR2 from the germline V gene are SGHTA and FQGNSA. The CDR3 has 15 residues. Trimming left V 1 base short and J 0 bases short, with 7 bases between. The CDR3 nucleotides read TGTGCCAGCAGCTTAGGGGACGTTAGCAATCAGCCCCAGCATTTT. Translation gives CASSLGDVSNQPQHF.

This clonotype occurred many times. A much larger clonotype is one base distant, so this may be a read error. V usage is TRBV3-1 and J usage is TRBJ2-3; D could derive from TRBD1 or TRBD2 (5 bases each). CDR1 is LGHDT and CDR2 is YNNKEL in the germline V gene (reference sequence). CDR3 length equals 15 residues. The chain's CDR3 is CASCQVGASTDTQYF. DNA of the CDR3: TGTGCCAGCTGCCAGGTCGGGGCTAGCACAGATACGCAGTATTTT.